Following are 24 T cell receptor beta chains from one sample sequenced in a study of blood T cell repertoires in COVID-19. TCRdb's table, derived via immunoSEQ multiplex PCR, lists solely in-frame clones and lacks some. The data show 100,000 to 150,000 clones, with roughly 90% seen just once and 6% to 8.5% held by the top ten. Sequencing input: peripheral blood. All receptors derive from a middle-aged man with acute or convalescent COVID-19.

The chain joins TRBV28 to TRBJ1-1, with 9 bases matching TRBD1. V lost 6 bases, J lost 6 bases, and 11 bases stayed unmatched. Per the germline V gene, CDR1 is MDHEN and CDR2 is SYDVKM. The CDR3 is 15 residues long. The CDR3 nucleotides read TGTGCCAGCAGGCTAGACAGGGGGTATGGAGCTGAAGCTTTCTTT. Protein product: CASRLDRGYGAEAFF.

The rearrangement uses TRBV18 and TRBJ1-2; 8 positions match TRBD1. V lost 2 bases and J lost 6; bases outside the gene matches: 8. The length of the CDR3 is 15 residues. The V gene's germline CDR1 is KGHSH and CDR2 LQKENI. The CDR3 sequence is CASSPFTGGGDGYTF. CDR3 nucleotide sequence: TGTGCCAGCTCACCATTTACAGGGGGAGGAGATGGCTACACCTTC.

The chain has TRBV6-2 or TRBV6-3 and TRBJ2-3; maybe TRBD2 (6 bases). Germline CDR1 reads MNHEY; CDR2 reads SVGEGT. CDR3 length: 16 residues. V gave up 0 bases and J gave up 2 bases, with 12 bases separating them. DNA of the CDR3: TGTGCCAGCAGTTACTCTGGGGGGATCTACACAGATACGCAGTATTTT. It is translated as CASSYSGGIYTDTQYF.

The chain combines TRBV19 with TRBJ1-1, with a tentative D call TRBD1 (5 bases). CDR1 LNHDA and CDR2 SQIVND come from the germline V gene (reference sequence). This CDR3 comprises 15 residues. Trimming removed 2 bases at V and 0 bases at J, with 10 bases between. The CDR3 DNA reads as TGTGCCAGTAGTATAACGGACAACATGAACACTGAAGCTTTCTTT. It yields the protein CASSITDNMNTEAFF.

The rearrangement links TRBV6-5 to TRBJ2-7; 12 nucleotides agree with TRBD1. Germline values: CDR1 MNHEY, CDR2 SVGAGI. The CDR3 is 15 residues long. Trimming cost V 6 bases and J 2 bases; bases outside gene matches: 5. The CDR3 loop reads CASRLGTGGTYEQYF. Written as DNA, the CDR3 is TGTGCCAGCAGACTAGGGACAGGGGGCACCTACGAGCAGTACTTC.

The V call is TRBV9, the J call TRBJ1-2; D gene uncertain. The CDR3 contains 14 residues. The V gene's germline CDR1 is SGDLS and CDR2 YYNGEE. The V and J ends lost 3 bases and 2 bases respectively, with 11 bases between them. The CDR3 sequence: CASSAGGNNYGYTF. The CDR3, as DNA: TGTGCCAGCAGCGCGGGAGGGAACAACTATGGCTACACCTTC.

This chain's CDR3 is CASRGGRGTGNTIYF. The CDR3, as DNA: TGTGCCAGTAGAGGTGGCAGGGGAACTGGAAACACCATATATTTT. The genes are TRBV9 and TRBJ1-3, with D possibly matching TRBD1 (6 bases). Germline lookup yields CDR1 SGDLS and CDR2 YYNGEE. The V end was cut by 8 bases, the J end by 2 bases, with 17 bases between. This CDR3 spans 15 amino acids.

The chain links TRBV5-1 to TRBJ1-2; 7 nucleotides line up with TRBD1. CDR1 and CDR2 (germline): SGHRS, YFSETQ. The CDR3 consists of 13 residues. The junction had 4 bases not matched to a gene; V was cut back by 5 bases and J by 3 bases. The CDR3 bases are TGCGCCAGCAGAACCGGGACAGACTATGGCTACACCTTC. As protein: CASRTGTDYGYTF.

The chain links TRBV2 to TRBJ1-1, with 9 bases lining up with TRBD1. The ends lost 8 bases at V and 1 base at J; junction bases unmatched: 5. Per germline, CDR1 SNHLY and CDR2 FYNNEI. The CDR3 runs to 14 residues. The DNA of the CDR3 is TGTGCCAGCCAAATGACAGGGGGGAACACTGAAGCTTTCTTT. This gives the protein CASQMTGGNTEAFF.

V usage is TRBV7-9 and J usage is TRBJ1-1; TRBD1 matches 8 bases. Trimming at V came to 7 bases and at J to 8 bases, leaving 15 bases not matched to a gene. The germline V gene encodes CDR1 SEHNR and CDR2 FQNEAQ (reference sequence). The CDR3 runs to 15 residues. The CDR3: CASKGLTGALVEAFF. The CDR3 nucleotides are TGTGCCAGCAAGGGTCTGACAGGGGCCCTAGTCGAAGCTTTCTTT.

The rearrangement joins TRBV24-1 to TRBJ1-5; 8 bases match TRBD1. CDR3 length equals 14 residues. Germline V CDR1 and CDR2: KGHDR, SFDVKD. The V and J ends lost 7 bases and 4 bases, in that order; junction bases with no gene match: 5. The DNA for the CDR3 is TGTGCCACCAGCAGGACAGGGCCTAATCAGCCCCAGCATTTT. Translation: CATSRTGPNQPQHF.

The sample holds a few counts of this clone. This chain connects TRBV12-5 to TRBJ1-5; D ambiguous. The length of the CDR3 is 15 residues. V gave up 8 bases and J gave up 0 bases, with 14 bases separating them. Germline V gene lookup returns CDR1 LGHNT and CDR2 FRNRAP. CDR3 in DNA: TGTGCTAGTACTCCGGGAGAGTCTAGCAATCAGCCCCAGCATTTT. This sequence encodes CASTPGESSNQPQHF.

The rearrangement links TRBV18 to TRBJ2-3, with TRBD2 matching 12 bases. The CDR3 extends over 17 amino acids. The germline gives CDR1 KGHSH, CDR2 LQKENI. V was clipped by 4 bases and J by 5 bases; unmatched bases: 10. The CDR3 region is CASSQRTSGIGGDTQYF. DNA for the CDR3: TGTGCCAGCTCACAAAGGACTAGCGGGATTGGGGGAGATACGCAGTATTTT. Full variable domain (outside the CDR3, taken from reference TRBV18 and TRBJ2-3): NAGVMQNPRHLVRRRGQEARLRCSPMKGHSHVYWYRQLPEEGLKFMVYLQKENIIDESGMPKERFSAEFPKEGPSILRIQQVVRGDSAAYFCASSQRTSGIGGDTQYFGPGTRLTVL.

In this sample, this clone turned up once. The gene calls are TRBV5-1 and TRBJ2-1; D gene ambiguous. The V gene lost 4 bases and the J gene lost 8 bases, with 13 bases spanning the gap. The CDR3 contains 13 residues. Germline V CDR1 and CDR2: SGHRS, YFSETQ. The CDR3 DNA reads TGCGCCAGCAGCCCTACAGTATTCGATGAGCAGTTCTTC. Translated, it gives CASSPTVFDEQFF. Together with reference TRBV5-1 and TRBJ2-1, the CDR3 gives the full variable domain: KAGVTQTPRYLIKTRGQQVTLSCSPISGHRSVSWYQQTPGQGLQFLFEYFSETQRNKGNFPGRFSGRQFSNSRSEMNVSTLELGDSALYLCASSPTVFDEQFFGPGTRLTVL.

This chain joins TRBV7-8 and TRBJ2-7, with D possibly being TRBD2 (5 bases). The V and J ends lost 1 base and 7 bases respectively, with 8 bases between them. The germline CDR1 and CDR2 sequences are SGHVS and FQNEAQ. The CDR3 is 12 amino acids. Here the CDR3 DNA reads TGTGCCAGCAGCTTAGACGGAGGAGAGCAGTACTTC. Its protein product is CASSLDGGEQYF.

The chain carries TRBV6-5 and TRBJ2-7; the match to TRBD2 covers 7 bases. Germline values: CDR1 MNHEY, CDR2 SVGAGI. The CDR3 covers 15 residues. Losses at the gene ends were 0 bases for V and 2 bases for J; bases not matched to a gene: 4. CDR3 sequence (DNA): TGTGCCAGCAGTTACTCGTGGGAGGGCCCCTACGAGCAGTACTTC. Protein sequence: CASSYSWEGPYEQYF.

The chain employs TRBV5-1 and TRBJ2-1, with 16 bases matching TRBD2. Germline V gene data show CDR1 as SGHRS and CDR2 as YFSETQ. CDR3 size: 17 residues. The ends lost 4 bases at V and 3 bases at J; junction bases unmatched: 4. The CDR3 sequence is CASSLGLAGGLYNEQFF. The CDR3 DNA reads TGCGCCAGCAGCCTGGGACTAGCGGGAGGGCTCTACAATGAGCAGTTCTTC.

Here the CDR3 DNA reads TGTGCCAGCAGCTTGTTTGGACTAGCGGTTCCCTCTGGGGCCAACGTCCTGACTTTC. Residues: CASSLFGLAVPSGANVLTF. The J gene is TRBJ2-6, the V gene TRBV7-2, with TRBD2 matching over 10 bases. Losses at the gene ends were 3 bases for V and 0 bases for J; bases not matched to a gene: 8. This CDR3 region has 19 residues. Germline V gives CDR1 SGHTA, CDR2 FQGNSA.

This clone was detected only once. The V call is TRBV5-5, the J call TRBJ2-1, with a tentative D call TRBD1 (6 bases). The germline V and J ends were trimmed by 1 base and 7 bases, with 12 bases remaining between them. The CDR3 loop spans 14 amino acids. CDR1 and CDR2 from the germline V gene are SGHKS and YYEKEE (reference sequence). The CDR3 DNA follows: TGTGCCAGCAGCTTGCAGGGGTTAAGGAATGAGCAGTTCTTC. It is translated as CASSLQGLRNEQFF.

The chain combines TRBV14 with TRBJ2-2; 7 nucleotides agree with TRBD2. V lost 6 bases and J lost 4; bases outside the gene matches: 2. CDR1 and CDR2 from the germline V gene are SGHDN and FVKESK. The CDR3 has 13 amino acids. The CDR3 loop reads CASSRTSTGELFF. The CDR3 DNA reads as TGTGCCAGCAGTCGGACTAGCACCGGGGAGCTGTTTTTT.

The chain recombines TRBV5-6 with TRBJ2-4, with D maybe TRBD1 (6 bases). The CDR3 loop spans 12 amino acids. Germline loops: CDR1 SGHDT, CDR2 YYEEEE. Trimming shortened V by 1 base and J by 13 bases, and 12 bases separated the two germline ends. CDR3 region: CASSLPRGHQYF. CDR3 bases: TGTGCCAGCAGCTTGCCCAGGGGACACCAGTACTTC.

The rearrangement joins TRBV19 to TRBJ2-1; weak D call: TRBD2 (6 bases). From germline, CDR1 is LNHDA and CDR2 SQIVND (reference sequence). Trimming took 4 bases from V and 0 from J, leaving 10 bases between them. The length of the CDR3 is 15 residues. The CDR3 nucleotides read TGTGCCAGTAGTACGGGACTCAGCTCCTACAATGAGCAGTTCTTC. Translated: CASSTGLSSYNEQFF.

This clone was counted a single time. The rearrangement uses TRBV18 and TRBJ1-4, with 9 bases lining up with TRBD1. The V gene end was trimmed by 3 bases and the J gene end by 6 bases; junction bases not matched to a gene: 8. The germline V gene has CDR1 KGHSH and CDR2 LQKENI. The CDR3 runs 16 residues. The CDR3 bases are TGTGCCAGCTCACCTCCGGGACAGGGAAGATATGAAAAACTGTTTTTT. It translates to CASSPPGQGRYEKLFF. Full variable domain (missing parts from reference TRBV18 and TRBJ1-4): NAGVMQNPRHLVRRRGQEARLRCSPMKGHSHVYWYRQLPEEGLKFMVYLQKENIIDESGMPKERFSAEFPKEGPSILRIQQVVRGDSAAYFCASSPPGQGRYEKLFFGSGTQLSVL.

In this sample, this clone turned up a few times. The J gene is TRBJ1-4, the V gene TRBV10-2, with D unresolved. Germline V gives CDR1 WSHSY, CDR2 SAAADI. The CDR3 is 16 amino acids. V dropped 7 bases and J dropped 0 bases, with 15 bases sitting between them. CDR3 nucleotides: TGCGCCAGCATTGCCGGGAAGTTTGCAACTAATGAAAAACTGTTTTTT. Its protein product is CASIAGKFATNEKLFF.